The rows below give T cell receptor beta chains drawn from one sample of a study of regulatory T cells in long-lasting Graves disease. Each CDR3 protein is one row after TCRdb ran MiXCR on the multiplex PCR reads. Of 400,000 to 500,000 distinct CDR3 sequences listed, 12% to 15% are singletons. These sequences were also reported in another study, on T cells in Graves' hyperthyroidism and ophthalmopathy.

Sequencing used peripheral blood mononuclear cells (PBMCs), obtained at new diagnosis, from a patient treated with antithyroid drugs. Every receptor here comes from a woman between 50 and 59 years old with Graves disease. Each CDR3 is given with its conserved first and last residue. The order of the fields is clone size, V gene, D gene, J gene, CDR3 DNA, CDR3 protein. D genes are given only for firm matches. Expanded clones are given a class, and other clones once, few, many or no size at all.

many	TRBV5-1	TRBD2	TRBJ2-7	TGCGCCAGCAGCTTGTTGGGAGCGGGAGGGCCTAAGTCCTACGAGCAGTACTTC	CASSLLGAGGPKSYEQYF
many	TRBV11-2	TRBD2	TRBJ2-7	TGTGCCAGCAGCGGGGGGCCGGGACTAGCGAACGAGCAGTACTTC	CASSGGPGLANEQYF
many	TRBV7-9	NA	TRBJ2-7	TGTGCCAGCAGACCGGATGGCCGGGGAACCTACGAGCAGTACTTC	CASRPDGRGTYEQYF
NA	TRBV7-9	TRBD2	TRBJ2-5	TGTGCCAGCAGCCTCTTACGGACTAGCTTAATAGAGACCCAGTACTTC	CASSLLRTSLIETQYF
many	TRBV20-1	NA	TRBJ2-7	TGCAGTGCTAGACTCTCGGGTTACGAGCAGTACTTC	CSARLSGYEQYF
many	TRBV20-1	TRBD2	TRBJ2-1	TGCAGTGCTCGAAGAGAAGCGGGGAGAAACGTTGAGCAGTTCTTC	CSARREAGRNVEQFF
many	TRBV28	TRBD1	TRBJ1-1	TGTGCCAGCAGCCAAGCGGACAGGGGCACTGAAGCTTTCTTT	CASSQADRGTEAFF
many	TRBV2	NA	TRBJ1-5	TGTGCCAGCAGCGCGACAGAAAATAGCAATCAGCCCCAGCATTTT	CASSATENSNQPQHF
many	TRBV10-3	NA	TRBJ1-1	TGTGCCATCAGAGGATTGAACACTGAAGCTTTCTTT	CAIRGLNTEAFF
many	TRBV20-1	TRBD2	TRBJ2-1	TGCAGTGCTAGAGGGACTAGCGGGGGGAATGAGCAGTTCTTC	CSARGTSGGNEQFF
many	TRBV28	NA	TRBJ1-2	TGTGCCAGCAGTGGTACTGTTTGGGTCTATGGCTACACCTTC	CASSGTVWVYGYTF
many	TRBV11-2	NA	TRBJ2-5	TGTGCCAGCAGCTTAGCGCTAACCCAAGAGACCCAGTACTTC	CASSLALTQETQYF
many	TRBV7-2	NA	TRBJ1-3	TGTGCCAGCAGCCCGATGGACCCCCGCTCTGGAAACACCATATATTTT	CASSPMDPRSGNTIYF
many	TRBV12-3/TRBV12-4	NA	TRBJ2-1	TGTGCCAGCAGTTTAGGGTCCAGGGAGCCCCTATCCTACAATGAGCAGTTCTTC	CASSLGSREPLSYNEQFF
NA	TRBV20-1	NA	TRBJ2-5	TGCAGTGCTAGAGCAACGGGCGTAGAGACCCAGTACTTC	CSARATGVETQYF
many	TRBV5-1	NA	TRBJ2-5	TGCGCCAGCAGCTTCTCAGGGCCGACCGTTGAGACCCAGTACTTC	CASSFSGPTVETQYF
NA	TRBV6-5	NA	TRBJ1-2	TGTGCCAGCAGTTACGGGACCAGTTATGGCTACACCTTC	CASSYGTSYGYTF
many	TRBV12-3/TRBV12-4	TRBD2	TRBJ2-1	TGTGCCAGCAGTTTACGATCCGGGGGGAATGAGCAGTTCTTC	CASSLRSGGNEQFF
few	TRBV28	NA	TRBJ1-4	TGTGCCAGCAGTTCAGGACAGTATTCCCCTACTGAAAAACTGTTTTTT	CASSSGQYSPTEKLFF
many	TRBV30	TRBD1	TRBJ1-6	TGTGCCTGGGGGACAGCTCATAATTCACCCCTCCACTTT	CAWGTAHNSPLHF
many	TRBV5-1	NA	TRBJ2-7	TGCGCCAGCAGCTTTACTAGCACGTCCTACGAGCAGTACTTC	CASSFTSTSYEQYF
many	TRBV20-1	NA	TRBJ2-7	TGCAGTGCTAGTACCTTCAGCTCCTACGAGCAGTACTTC	CSASTFSSYEQYF
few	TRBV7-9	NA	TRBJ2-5	TGTGCCAGCAGCTCCACCGGGATACTTAAAGAGACCCAGTACTTC	CASSSTGILKETQYF
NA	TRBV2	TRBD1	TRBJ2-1	TGTGCCAGCAGTGAAATGTACAGGGGGAGCTCCTACAATGAGCAGTTCTTC	CASSEMYRGSSYNEQFF
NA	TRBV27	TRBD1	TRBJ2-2	TGTGCCAGCAGCCCCCCTGGAGGGGGGACAGGCACCGGGGAGCTGTTTTTT	CASSPPGGGTGTGELFF
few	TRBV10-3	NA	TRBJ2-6	TGTGCCACATTACAGGGCACTGGGGCCAACGTCCTGACTTTC	CATLQGTGANVLTF
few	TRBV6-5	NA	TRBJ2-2	TGTGCCAGCAGTTACTCTTTAACCAACACCGGGGAGCTGTTTTTT	CASSYSLTNTGELFF
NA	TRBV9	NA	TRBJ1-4	TGTGCCAGCAGCGAGAATCGGGCCTCTGCTAATGAAAAACTGTTTTTT	CASSENRASANEKLFF
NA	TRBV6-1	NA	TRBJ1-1	TGTGCCAGCAGTGAAGCGCATGAAGGGGCGCGGACTGAAGCTTTCTTT	CASSEAHEGARTEAFF
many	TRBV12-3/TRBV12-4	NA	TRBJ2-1	TGTGCCAGCAGTCCCTTACTAGAAGTAAGGGACAATGAGCAGTTCTTC	CASSPLLEVRDNEQFF
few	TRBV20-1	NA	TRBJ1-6	TGCAGTGCCGCAGGGAGCTCCTATAATTCACCCCTCCACTTT	CSAAGSSYNSPLHF
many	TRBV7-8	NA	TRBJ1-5	TGTGCCAGCAGCTTAGGACCGCTTCGGCAGCCCCAGCATTTT	CASSLGPLRQPQHF
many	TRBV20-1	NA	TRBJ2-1	TGCAGTGCTAGAGCGGGAGGACAGGGATCCTACAATGAGCAGTTCTTC	CSARAGGQGSYNEQFF
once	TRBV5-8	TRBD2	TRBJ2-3	TGTGCCAGCAGACCAGCGGGAGTGGGCACAGATACGCAGTATTTT	CASRPAGVGTDTQYF
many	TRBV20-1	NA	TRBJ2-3	TGCAGTGCTAGACCCACAGACAAGGCCAGCACAGATACGCAGTATTTT	CSARPTDKASTDTQYF
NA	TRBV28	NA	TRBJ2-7	TGTGCCAGCAGTCATGAGTTATCCGCCTACTACGAGCAGTACTTC	CASSHELSAYYEQYF
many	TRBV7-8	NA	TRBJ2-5	TGTGCCAGCACCTCCACAGGGCTGTGGGAGACCCAGTACTTC	CASTSTGLWETQYF
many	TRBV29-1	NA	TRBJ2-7	TGCAGCGTTCAAGCGCAAGGGTACGAGCAGTACTTC	CSVQAQGYEQYF
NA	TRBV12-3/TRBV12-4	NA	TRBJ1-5	TGTGCCAGCAGCCTCGGTTATGTGGGTCAGCCCCAGCATTTT	CASSLGYVGQPQHF
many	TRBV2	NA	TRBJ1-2	TGTGCCAGCCTCCCGGGGGGCGAGTATGGCTACACCTTC	CASLPGGEYGYTF
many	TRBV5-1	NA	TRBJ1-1	TGCGCCAGCAGCCCGCGGCCCCGACACCAGAACACTGAAGCTTTCTTT	CASSPRPRHQNTEAFF
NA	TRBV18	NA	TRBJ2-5	TGTGCCAGCTCAAGAACTCGGTTTCGAGAGACCCAGTACTTC	CASSRTRFRETQYF
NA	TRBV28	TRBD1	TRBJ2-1	TGTGCCAGCAGTGGGACAGGGGACAGGCAGTTCTTC	CASSGTGDRQFF
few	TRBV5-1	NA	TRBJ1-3	TGCGCCAGCAGCTTGGAAGGGGAAGGGGGAAACACCATATATTTT	CASSLEGEGGNTIYF
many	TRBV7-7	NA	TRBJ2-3	TGTGCTAGCAGCGCAGTGGTAACAGATACGCAGTATTTT	CASSAVVTDTQYF
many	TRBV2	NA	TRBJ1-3	TGTGCCAGCAGGTCGACGGCGGCGAGCTCTGGAAACACCATATATTTT	CASRSTAASSGNTIYF
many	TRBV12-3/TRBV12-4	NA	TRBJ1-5	TGTGCCAGCAGTTCCTTGGGCAGGGATCAGCCCCAGCATTTT	CASSSLGRDQPQHF